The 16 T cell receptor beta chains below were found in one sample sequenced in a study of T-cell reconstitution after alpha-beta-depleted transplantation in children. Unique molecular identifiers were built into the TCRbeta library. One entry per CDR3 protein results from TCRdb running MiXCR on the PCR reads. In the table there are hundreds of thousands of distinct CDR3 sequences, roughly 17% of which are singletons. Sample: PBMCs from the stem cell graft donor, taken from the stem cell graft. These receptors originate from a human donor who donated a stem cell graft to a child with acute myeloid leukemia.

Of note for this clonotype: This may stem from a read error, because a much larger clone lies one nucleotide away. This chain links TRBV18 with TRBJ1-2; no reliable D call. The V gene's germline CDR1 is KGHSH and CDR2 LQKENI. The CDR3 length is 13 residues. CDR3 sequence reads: CASSRLEGDGDTF. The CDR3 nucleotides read TGTGCCAGCTCACGTCTGGAGGGCGATGGCGACACCTTC.

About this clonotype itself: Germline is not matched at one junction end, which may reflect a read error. The CDR3 is CACSLWGDQPQHF. In nucleotides, the CDR3 is TGTGCCTGCAGCTTATGGGGGGACCAGCCCCAGCATTTT. This sequence joins TRBV7-2 and TRBJ1-5; D possibly corresponds to TRBD1 (5 bases). CDR3 length: 13 residues. CDR1 and CDR2 from the germline V gene are SGHTA and FQGNSA. The variable domain in full, completed from reference TRBV7-2 and TRBJ1-5, reads GAGVSQSPSNKVTEKGKDVELRCDPISGHTALYWYRQSLGQGLEFLIYFQGNSAPDKSGLPSDRFSAERTGGSVSTLTIQRTQQEDSAVYLCACSLWGDQPQHFGDGTRLSIL.

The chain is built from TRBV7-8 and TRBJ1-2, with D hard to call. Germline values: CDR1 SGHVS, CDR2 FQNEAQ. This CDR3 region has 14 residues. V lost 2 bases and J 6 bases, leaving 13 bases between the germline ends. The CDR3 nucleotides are TGTGCCAGCAGCTTATCTAAGGGAAGGGATGGCTACACCTTC. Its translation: CASSLSKGRDGYTF.

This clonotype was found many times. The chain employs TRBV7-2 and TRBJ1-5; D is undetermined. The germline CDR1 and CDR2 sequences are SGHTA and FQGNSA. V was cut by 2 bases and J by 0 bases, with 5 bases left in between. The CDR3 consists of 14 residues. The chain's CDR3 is CASSLYDSNQPQHF. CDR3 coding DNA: TGTGCCAGCAGCTTATACGATAGCAATCAGCCCCAGCATTTT.

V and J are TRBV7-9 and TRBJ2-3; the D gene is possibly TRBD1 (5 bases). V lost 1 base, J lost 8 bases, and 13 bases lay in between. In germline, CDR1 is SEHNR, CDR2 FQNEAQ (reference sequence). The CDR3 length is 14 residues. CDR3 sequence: CASSLGQPTGTQYF. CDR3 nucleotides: TGTGCCAGCAGCTTAGGACAGCCTACGGGTACGCAGTATTTT.

CDR3 region: CASHPDREREYGYTF. Written as DNA, the CDR3 is TGTGCCAGCCACCCGGACAGGGAGAGGGAGTATGGCTACACCTTC. V usage is TRBV7-9 and J usage is TRBJ1-2, with 8 positions matching TRBD1. After removal of 8 bases from V and 5 bases from J, the junction contained 13 bases not matched to a gene. In germline, CDR1 is SEHNR, CDR2 FQNEAQ (reference sequence). CDR3 length equals 15 residues. Drawing the rest from reference TRBV7-9 and TRBJ1-2, the complete variable domain is DTGVSQNPRHKITKRGQNVTFRCDPISEHNRLYWYRQTLGQGPEFLTYFQNEAQLEKSRLLSDRFSAERPKGSFSTLEIQRTEQGDSAMYLCASHPDREREYGYTFGSGTRLTVV.

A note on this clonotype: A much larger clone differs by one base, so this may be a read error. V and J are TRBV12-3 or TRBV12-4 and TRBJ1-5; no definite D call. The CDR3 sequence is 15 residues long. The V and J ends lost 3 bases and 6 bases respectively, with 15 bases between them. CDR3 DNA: TGTGCCAGCAGTTTTGGCAGCGGTTGCGGTCAGCCCCAGCATTTT. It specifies CASSFGSGCGQPQHF.

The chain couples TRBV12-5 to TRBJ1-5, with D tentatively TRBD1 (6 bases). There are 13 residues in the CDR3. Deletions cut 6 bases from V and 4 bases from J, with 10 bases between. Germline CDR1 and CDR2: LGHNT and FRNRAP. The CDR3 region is CASGLTGNQPQHF. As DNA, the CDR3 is TGTGCTAGTGGCCTTACAGGGAATCAGCCCCAGCATTTT. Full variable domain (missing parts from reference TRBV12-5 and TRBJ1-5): DARVTQTPRHKVTEMGQEVTMRCQPILGHNTVFWYRQTMMQGLELLAYFRNRAPLDDSGMPKDRFSAEMPDATLATLKIQPSEPRDSAVYFCASGLTGNQPQHFGDGTRLSIL.

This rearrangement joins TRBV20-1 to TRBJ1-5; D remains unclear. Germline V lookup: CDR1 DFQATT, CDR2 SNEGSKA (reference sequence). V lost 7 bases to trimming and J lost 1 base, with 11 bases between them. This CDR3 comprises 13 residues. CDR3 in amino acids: CSVRPKSNQPQHF. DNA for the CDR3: TGCAGTGTCCGACCCAAGAGCAATCAGCCCCAGCATTTT.

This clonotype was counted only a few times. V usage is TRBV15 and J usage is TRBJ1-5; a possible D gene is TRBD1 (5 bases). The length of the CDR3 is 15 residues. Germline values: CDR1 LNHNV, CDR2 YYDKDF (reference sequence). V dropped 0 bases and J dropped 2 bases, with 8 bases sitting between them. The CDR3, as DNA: TGTGCCACCAGCAGAGAAGGGGAGGGCAATCAGCCCCAGCATTTT. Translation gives CATSREGEGNQPQHF.

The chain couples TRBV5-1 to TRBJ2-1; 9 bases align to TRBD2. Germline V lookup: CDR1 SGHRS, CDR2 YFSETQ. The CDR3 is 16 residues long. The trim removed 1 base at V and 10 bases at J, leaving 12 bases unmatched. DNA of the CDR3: TGCGCCAGCAGCTTGCCCCCCAGCGGGGGGTTGGTGGAGCAGTTCTTC. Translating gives CASSLPPSGGLVEQFF.

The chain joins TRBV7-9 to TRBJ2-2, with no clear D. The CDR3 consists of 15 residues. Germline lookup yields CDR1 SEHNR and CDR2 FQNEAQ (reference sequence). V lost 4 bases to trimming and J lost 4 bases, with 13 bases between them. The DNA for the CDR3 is TGTGCCAGCAGCTCTAGTCCTACCGGCACCGGGGAGCTGTTTTTT. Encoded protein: CASSSSPTGTGELFF.

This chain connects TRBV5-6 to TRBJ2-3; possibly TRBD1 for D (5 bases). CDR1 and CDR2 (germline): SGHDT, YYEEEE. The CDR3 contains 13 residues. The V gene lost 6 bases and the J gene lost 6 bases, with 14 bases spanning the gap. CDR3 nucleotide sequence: TGTGCCAGCAACCCGCAGGGTGGGGATACGCAGTATTTT. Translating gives CASNPQGGDTQYF. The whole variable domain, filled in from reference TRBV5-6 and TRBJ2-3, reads DAGVTQSPTHLIKTRGQQVTLRCSPKSGHDTVSWYQQALGQGPQFIFQYYEEEERQRGNFPDRFSGHQFPNYSSELNVNALLLGDSALYLCASNPQGGDTQYFGPGTRLTVL.

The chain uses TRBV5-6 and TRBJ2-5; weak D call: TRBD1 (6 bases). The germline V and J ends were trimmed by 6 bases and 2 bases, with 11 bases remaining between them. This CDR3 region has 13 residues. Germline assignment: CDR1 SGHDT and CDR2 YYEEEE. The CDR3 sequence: CASNVQGQETQYF. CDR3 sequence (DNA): TGTGCCAGCAACGTACAGGGACAAGAGACCCAGTACTTC.

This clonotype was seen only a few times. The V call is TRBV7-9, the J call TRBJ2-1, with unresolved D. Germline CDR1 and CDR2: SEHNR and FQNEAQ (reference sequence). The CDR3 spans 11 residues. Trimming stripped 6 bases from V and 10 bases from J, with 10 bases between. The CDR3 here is CASRESGEQFF. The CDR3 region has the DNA TGTGCCAGCAGGGAGAGTGGCGAGCAGTTCTTC.

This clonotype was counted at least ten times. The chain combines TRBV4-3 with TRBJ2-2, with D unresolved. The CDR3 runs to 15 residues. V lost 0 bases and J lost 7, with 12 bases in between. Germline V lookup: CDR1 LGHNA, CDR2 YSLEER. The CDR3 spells CASSQEINMGGELFF. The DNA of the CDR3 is TGCGCCAGCAGCCAAGAAATCAATATGGGCGGGGAGCTGTTTTTT.